The present entry profiles one TCR beta chain with its context. The sample comes from a study of blood T cell repertoires in COVID-19. The overall study: Acute and convalescent COVID-19 samples came from the United States, Italy and Spain.

Germline lookup yields CDR1 SGHTA and CDR2 FQGTGA. The length of the CDR3 is 16 residues. J was trimmed by 3 bases and V by 1 base; bases with no gene match: 6. Profiled with immunoSEQ multiplex PCR; TCRdb holds only in-frame clones, not every one. The sample contains 60,000 or so clones, 75% to 95% of which appear only once. The origin of this receptor is a human donor with active COVID-19. The donor label of this sample is uncertain. The sequencing input was peripheral blood. The chain uses TRBV7-3 and TRBJ2-1; TRBD2 matches 7 bases. CDR3 amino acids: CASSLMGTNIYNEQFF. In nucleotides, the CDR3 is TGTGCCAGCAGCTTAATGGGGACTAATATCTACAATGAGCAGTTCTTC.